Listed here are 3 T cell receptor beta chains from one sample, sequenced in a study of blood T cell repertoires in COVID-19. Only in-frame clones appear in the TCRdb table, and some are missing; sequencing was by immunoSEQ multiplex PCR. The table lists about 180,000 clones, 70% to 90% of them singletons. The sequenced sample was peripheral blood. These receptors were collected from a young woman with acute or convalescent COVID-19.

CDR3 nucleotides: TGTGCCAGCAGGGGGAGGGACGAGCAGTACTTC. Translating gives CASRGRDEQYF. J is TRBJ2-7 and V is TRBV4-2; TRBD2 aligns across 7 bases. The CDR3 consists of 11 residues. CDR1 LGHNA and CDR2 YNFKEQ come from the germline V gene. The trim removed 6 bases at V and 5 bases at J, leaving 1 base unmatched.

Only one count was recorded for this clone. This chain links TRBV5-1 with TRBJ2-7; 10 positions agree with TRBD2. The V and J ends lost 6 bases and 0 bases, in that order; junction bases with no gene match: 6. The CDR3 has 15 amino acids. Germline CDR1 SGHRS, CDR2 YFSETQ. CDR3 loop: CASKGLASSSYEQYF. DNA for the CDR3: TGCGCCAGCAAGGGACTAGCGTCTAGCTCCTACGAGCAGTACTTC.

V and J are TRBV4-2 and TRBJ2-2, with D possibly matching TRBD2 (5 bases). This CDR3 is 13 amino acids long. The V end was cut by 3 bases, the J end by 5 bases, with 7 bases between. Germline CDR1 LGHNA, CDR2 YNFKEQ. CDR3 bases: TGTGCCAGCAGCCATGGCGGGACCGGGGAGCTGTTTTTT. Translation gives CASSHGGTGELFF.